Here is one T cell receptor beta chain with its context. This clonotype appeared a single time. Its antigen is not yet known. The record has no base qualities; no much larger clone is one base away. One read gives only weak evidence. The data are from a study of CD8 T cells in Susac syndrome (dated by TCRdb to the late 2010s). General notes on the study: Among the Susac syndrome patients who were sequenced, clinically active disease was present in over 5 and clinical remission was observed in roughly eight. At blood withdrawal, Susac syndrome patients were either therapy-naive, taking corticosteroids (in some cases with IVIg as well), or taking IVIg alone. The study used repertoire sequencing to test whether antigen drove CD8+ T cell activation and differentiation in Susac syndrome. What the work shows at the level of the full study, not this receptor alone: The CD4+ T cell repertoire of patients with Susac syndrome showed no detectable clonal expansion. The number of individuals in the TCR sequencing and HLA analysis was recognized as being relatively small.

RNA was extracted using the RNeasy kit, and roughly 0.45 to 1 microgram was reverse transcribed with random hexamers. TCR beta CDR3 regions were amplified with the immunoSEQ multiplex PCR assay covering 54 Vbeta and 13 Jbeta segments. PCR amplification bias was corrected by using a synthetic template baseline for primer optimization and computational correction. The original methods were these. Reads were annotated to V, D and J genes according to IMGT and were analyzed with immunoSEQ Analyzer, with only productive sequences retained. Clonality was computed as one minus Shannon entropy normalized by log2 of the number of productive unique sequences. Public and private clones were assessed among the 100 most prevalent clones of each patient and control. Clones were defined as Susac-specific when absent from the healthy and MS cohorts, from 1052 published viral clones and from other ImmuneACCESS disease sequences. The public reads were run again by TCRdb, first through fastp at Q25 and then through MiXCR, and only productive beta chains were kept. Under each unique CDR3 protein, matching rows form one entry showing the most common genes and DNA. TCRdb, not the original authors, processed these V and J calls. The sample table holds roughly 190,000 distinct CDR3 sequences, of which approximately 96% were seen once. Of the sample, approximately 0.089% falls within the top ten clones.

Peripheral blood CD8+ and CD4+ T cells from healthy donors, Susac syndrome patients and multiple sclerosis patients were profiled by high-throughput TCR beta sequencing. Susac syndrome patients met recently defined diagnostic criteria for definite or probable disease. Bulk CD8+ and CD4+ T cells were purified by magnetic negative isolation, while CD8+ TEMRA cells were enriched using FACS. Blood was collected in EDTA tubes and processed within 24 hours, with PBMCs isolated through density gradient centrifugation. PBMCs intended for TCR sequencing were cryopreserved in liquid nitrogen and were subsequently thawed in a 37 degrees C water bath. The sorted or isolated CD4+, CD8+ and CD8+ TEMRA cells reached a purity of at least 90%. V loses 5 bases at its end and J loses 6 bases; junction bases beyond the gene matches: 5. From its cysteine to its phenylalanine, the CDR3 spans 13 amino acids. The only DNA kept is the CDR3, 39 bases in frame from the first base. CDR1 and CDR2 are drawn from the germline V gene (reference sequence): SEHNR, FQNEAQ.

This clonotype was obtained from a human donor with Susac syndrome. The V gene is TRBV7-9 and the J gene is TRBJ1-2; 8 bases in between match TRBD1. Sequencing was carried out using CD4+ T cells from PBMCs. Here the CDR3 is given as CASSDRGQDGYTF. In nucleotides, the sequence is TGTGCCAGCAGCGACAGGGGACAGGATGGCTACACCTTC.